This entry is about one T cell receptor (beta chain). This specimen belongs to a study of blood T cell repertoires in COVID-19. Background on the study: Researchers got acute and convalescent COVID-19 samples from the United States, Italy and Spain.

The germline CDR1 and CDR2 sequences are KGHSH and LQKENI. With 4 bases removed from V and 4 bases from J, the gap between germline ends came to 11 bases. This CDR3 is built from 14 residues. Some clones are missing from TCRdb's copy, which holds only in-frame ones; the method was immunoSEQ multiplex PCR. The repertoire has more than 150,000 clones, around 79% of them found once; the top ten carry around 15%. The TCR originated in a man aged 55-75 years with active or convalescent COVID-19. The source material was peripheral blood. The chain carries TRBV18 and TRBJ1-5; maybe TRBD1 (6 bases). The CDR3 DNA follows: TGTGCCAGCTCACGACAGGAGCTGAATCAGCCCCAGCATTTT. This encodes CASSRQELNQPQHF. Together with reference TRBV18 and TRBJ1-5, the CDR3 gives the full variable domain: NAGVMQNPRHLVRRRGQEARLRCSPMKGHSHVYWYRQLPEEGLKFMVYLQKENIIDESGMPKERFSAEFPKEGPSILRIQQVVRGDSAAYFCASSRQELNQPQHFGDGTRLSIL.